Here is one T cell receptor (beta chain) with its context. Which antigen it targets is not known. The data were taken from a study of cytomegalovirus exposure and HLA in healthy donors listed by TCRdb under 2017. For the study in its entirety: An earlier analysis of 550 to 700 of the donors reported 276 Gb of sequence data and 117 million unique TCR beta sequences from approximately 180 million T cells. The aim of the study was to test whether cataloging public T cell receptors could identify signatures of past pathogen exposure. The number of typed donors differed by locus: about 620-640 for A, B, C, DRB1 and DQB1; 500 to 550 for DQA1; about 600 for DPA1; and some 430 for DPB1. HLA typing covered class I and class II loci at four-digit resolution. A handful of DR-DQ haplotypes were treated as single units for association and clustering because of strong linkage in the cohort. Alongside the repertoire data, information on donor age, sex, ethnicity and CMV serostatus was compiled. The T cell repertoires of some 700 subjects were profiled by immunosequencing and related to cytomegalovirus serostatus. Approximately 300 gigabases of sequencing data and tens of millions of unique TCR sequences were included in an early release covering over 600 HLA-typed donors. Among 300 to 500 genotyped donors of the cohort, an average of about 240,000 unique TCR beta nucleotide sequences was sequenced per donor, of which 15% to 20% were non-productive. Of the 300 to 500 genotyped donors, 75% to 85% were placed in the genetic ancestry cluster associated with self-reported Caucasian donors. In a later analysis, previously published TCR beta repertoires from 500 to 750 donors were re-analyzed and high-resolution HLA genotyping was added so that TCR occurrence patterns could be studied. A later genetic analysis took genome-wide SNP genotypes for about 55% of the 666 donors and used that subset as a discovery cohort. An earlier analysis of a few hundred of the donors applied high-throughput TCR beta sequencing to assess whether each TCR beta V gene segment acted as functional or pseudogenic. Along with the approximately 700-subject first cohort, a separate validation cohort of over 90 different subjects was used. Rather than using new phenotypic data, the later analysis identified candidate immune exposures from TCR beta sequences and from how often those sequences occurred across donors. To predict cytomegalovirus infection status, the study brought together high-throughput TCR immunosequencing, statistical association of individual TCRs with disease status, and machine learning. All discovery cohort repertoires had been generated using a single sequencing platform.

Overall study outcomes, separate from this receptor: Only TCR beta chains were sequenced in this cohort, and the absence of alpha or paired-chain data limited detectable features. According to a later analysis, TCR association rates differed among HLA loci, with DRB1 alleles showing the most associated TCRs and HLA-C alleles showing the fewest. The only immune exposure information available for the cohort was CMV serostatus. A few of the identified cytomegalovirus-associated TCR beta chains were confirmed in vitro to be specific for cytomegalovirus antigens. The classifier was reported to diagnose cytomegalovirus status with high specificity and sensitivity in both the original cohort and the validation cohort. Presence/absence analyses assumed roughly uniform sequencing depth across donors, an assumption that may not hold. According to a later analysis, parvovirus B19, influenza, CMV and Epstein-Barr virus appeared linked to several top co-occurrence clusters. Because HLA typing was unavailable for some donors at each locus, only the typed subset was used in association tests. Some 15 rarely observed V segments, including chromosome 9 orphons, were excluded from the earlier analysis of approximately 600 of the donors because counts were too low. In an earlier analysis of 587 of the donors, most TCR beta V segments appeared in productive rearrangements about 90% or about 30% of the time, broadly matching IMGT annotations. The study gave a list of roughly 150 TCR beta chains associated with cytomegalovirus. Some IMGT-functional V segments, including TRBV6-2 and TRBV6-3, could not be distinguished by the 87-base-pair reads and were therefore excluded. Linkage disequilibrium might explain the correlated functional status among segregating V segments, but an unknown experimental factor could not be excluded. A later analysis found that most CMV-associated TCR beta chains appeared HLA-restricted, with HLA associations seemingly driven largely by CMV exposure. The sequencing pipeline was judged likely to have produced a cluster of highly shared sequence variants as a technical artifact. Assigning TCR associations to individual alleles was difficult when HLA alleles, especially DR and DQ, strongly co-occurred. A later genetic analysis reported fewer N-insertions in productive TCRs among donors in an Asian-associated ancestry cluster than the approximately 670-donor mean. V-gene and J-gene trimming of TCR beta chains was associated with a missense DCLRE1C variant in a later genetic analysis, and the association was replicated in an independent cohort. While some public TCRs were present in many individuals, most TCR sequences turned up only very rarely across donors. A further reported finding was that TCR beta sequences accurately predicted the HLA-A and HLA-B alleles for most subjects in the first cohort. In a later analysis, HLA-associated TCR beta chains showed more clonal expansion and lower generation probabilities than non-associated chains that were equally common. The authors suggested that the approach could potentially be generalized to other disease states and immunological phenotypes. At a false discovery rate of 0.05, a later analysis linked about 17,000 TCR beta sequences to specific HLA alleles.

The germline ends are 12 bases apart after V is trimmed by 3 bases and J by 1 base. Per the germline V gene (reference sequence), GTSNPN is the CDR1 and SVGIG is the CDR2. The CDR3, cysteine through phenylalanine, is 15 amino acids long. Kept here is only the CDR3 DNA, which spans 45 bases and is read in frame from base 1. The library was obtained by the immunoSEQ multiplex PCR assay. For the multiplex PCR, a mixture combining 60 forward primers for TCR Vbeta segments and 13 reverse primers for TCR Jbeta segments was used. Amplification of the CDR3 region of rearranged TCR beta genes was performed with a multiplex PCR assay on genomic DNA. The amplified TCR beta libraries were sequenced on the Illumina HiSeq System as 87-base-pair reads. Regarding the original processing steps: A later analysis tallied roughly 78 million unique TCR beta chains across the approximately 670 repertoires, and 10 million to 11 million of those chains were shared by two or more donors. A nearest-neighbor algorithm error-corrected the raw reads and collapsed the reads into unique sequences, merging closely related sequences to remove PCR and sequencing errors. Alignment of CDR3 sequences to IMGT reference sequences was used to assign V, D and J gene segments. Each retained sequence needed at least a six-nucleotide match to both a V gene segment and a J gene segment. A rearrangement counted as productive if the CDR3 had no stop codons and remained in frame with V and J, and every other rearrangement counted as non-productive. Following IMGT convention, CDR3 was defined as the stretch from the second conserved V-encoded cysteine to the conserved J-encoded phenylalanine. The earlier analysis of fewer than 700 of the donors excluded sequences that lacked an unambiguous match to a single V gene segment. An earlier analysis of some 500 of the donors classified V segments as functional when productive rearrangements were above 56.7% and as segregating when the standard deviation between donors was above 5%. To diagnose cytomegalovirus status from the catalog of TCR beta chain sequences, a statistical classification framework was built. In a later analysis, V and J genes were assigned by comparing TCR nucleotide sequences against IMGT/GENE-DB human TR gene sequences. A later analysis assigned CDR3 sequences and most-parsimonious VDJ recombination scenarios with the TCRdist pipeline. In a later analysis, every TCR beta chain was defined by the combination of its CDR3 amino acid sequence and its V-gene family, and reads without a unique V-gene family were dropped. To address suspected cross-contamination and a sequencing artifact, a later analysis removed around 600 highly shared, low-generation-probability nucleotide sequences. In a later analysis, a clonal expansion index was calculated for each public chain from normalized within-repertoire ranks of inferred template counts. Generation probabilities in a later analysis came from a VDJ recombination model fitted to out-of-frame rearrangements, and those results were checked against IGoR. In a later analysis, TCR-TCR, TCR-HLA and TCR-CMV co-occurrence was scored with hypergeometric tests, and a repertoire-size bias correction was applied to TCR pairs. In a later analysis, false discovery rates were estimated by permuting HLA or CMV assignments 20 times. A later analysis grouped co-occurring TCRs with DBSCAN, adding TCRdist sequence similarity when clustering within HLA-allele-positive subsets. Repertoires with fewer than 30,000 or more than 120,000 public chains were left out of co-occurrence clustering, as were five repertoires with anomalous nucleotide sharing. TCRdb retrieved this table from immuneACCESS and kept in-frame rearrangements only. Not all clones are present; in checked studies, unresolved V genes account for under half, and no reason is known for the remainder. That table is the source of V, J and clone size, and D and trimming were worked out from the DNA. The data table for this sample lists about 110,000 clones. Together, the top ten hold roughly 3.5% of the sample.

The cohort consisted of hundreds of healthy bone marrow donors. All cohort members were sampled while nominally healthy, although unrecorded immune exposures were likely present. The donor was CMV seronegative and belonged to the group of 350 to 400 seronegative cohort members. Every donor gave a peripheral blood sample, and the peripheral blood mononuclear cells from that sample were used for TCR beta sequencing. Genomic DNA was extracted from the blood cell samples with the Qiagen DNeasy Blood Extraction Kit. The TCR was taken from a man aged 25 to 40 in good health and CMV-seronegative. The sequenced sample consisted of PBMCs. The rearranged chain carries TRBV30 and TRBJ1-4; D gene: possibly TRBD1, on 5 matching bases. The CDR3 reads as follows: CAWSLLGGTNEKLFF. The nucleotide sequence is given as TGTGCCTGGAGCCTGTTGGGGGGAACTAATGAAAAACTGTTTTTT.